Presented here are 14 T cell receptor beta chains from one specimen sequenced in a study of beta chain features in type 1 diabetes. Sequenced material consisted of expressed TCRB transcripts (all of the isolated RNA was reverse transcribed). Here immunoSEQ multiplex PCR was the method, and the copy in TCRdb shows in-frame clones only, minus some. The repertoire holds 300,000 to 400,000 clones, with approximately 10% as singletons. The source material was naive CD4+ T cells from blood. The receptors originated from a woman between 25 and 40 years old in good health.

This clone has just a few counts. J is TRBJ2-3 and V is TRBV11-2; the match to TRBD1 covers 12 bases. V gave up 5 bases and J gave up 0 bases; unmatched junction bases: 9. The CDR3 has 18 residues. Germline CDR1 and CDR2: SGHAT and FQNNGV. The chain's CDR3 is CASSLRDRGLMSTDTQYF. CDR3 in DNA: TGTGCCAGCAGCCTCCGGGACAGGGGGCTGATGAGCACAGATACGCAGTATTTT.

This clone was detected only a few times. This chain joins TRBV7-2 and TRBJ2-2, with 8 positions matching TRBD2. V lost 6 bases, J lost 5 bases, and 8 bases stayed unmatched. CDR1 and CDR2 from the germline V gene are SGHTA and FQGNSA. The CDR3 has 15 amino acids. The CDR3 nucleotides are TGTGCCAGCAGGGCAGCGGGAGTTCGGACCGGGGAGCTGTTTTTT. Residues: CASRAAGVRTGELFF. The entire variable domain, with the rest obtained from reference TRBV7-2 and TRBJ2-2, is as follows: GAGVSQSPSNKVTEKGKDVELRCDPISGHTALYWYRQSLGQGLEFLIYFQGNSAPDKSGLPSDRFSAERTGGSVSTLTIQRTQQEDSAVYLCASRAAGVRTGELFFGEGSRLTVL.

Of note for this clone: At one end the junction does not follow the germline gene, possibly because of a read error. The chain has TRBV7-2 and TRBJ1-2, with 7 positions matching TRBD1. The CDR3 extends over 16 amino acids. Germline CDR1 and CDR2: SGHTA and FQGNSA. The CDR3 coding sequence is TGTGCCAGCAGCGTAGCCAGACAGGGTACCGTCTATGGCTACACCTTC. Translating gives CASSVARQGTVYGYTF.

The chain uses TRBV10-3 and TRBJ1-5; D gene ambiguous. CDR1 is ENHRY, CDR2 SYGVKD, per germline. CDR3 length: 13 amino acids. Between the trimmed V and J ends, which lost 0 bases and 5 bases, there was a span of 5 bases. Here the CDR3 reads CAISESGDQPQHF. The CDR3 DNA reads as TGTGCCATCAGTGAGTCGGGCGATCAGCCCCAGCATTTT.

The chain has TRBV4-2 and TRBJ2-1; 11 nucleotides match TRBD2. V lost 2 bases, J lost 4 bases, and 4 bases stayed unmatched. The CDR3 totals 16 residues. Germline V gene data show CDR1 as LGHNA and CDR2 as YNFKEQ. Here the CDR3 reads CASSQPGTSGYNEQFF. The CDR3 nucleotides are TGTGCCAGCAGCCAACCCGGGACTAGCGGTTACAATGAGCAGTTCTTC.

This clone appeared a few times. This rearrangement joins TRBV29-1 to TRBJ2-1; 9 bases line up with TRBD2. The CDR3 sequence is 18 residues long. J gave up 2 bases and V 7 bases, and 18 bases lay outside the gene matches. CDR1 and CDR2 from the germline V gene are SQVTM and ANQGSEA. For the CDR3, the DNA is TGCAGCGCCATATACCGGCTAGCGGGATCCTCCGCCTACAATGAGCAGTTCTTC. Protein sequence: CSAIYRLAGSSAYNEQFF.

This clone was picked up a small number of times. V gene TRBV18 combines with J gene TRBJ2-3; TRBD2 is a possible D gene (5 bases). Trimming took 1 base from V and 6 from J, leaving 11 bases between them. Germline CDR1 KGHSH, CDR2 LQKENI. The length of the CDR3 is 14 residues. DNA for the CDR3: TGTGCCAGCTCACCACAGAGGGCGCCGGATACGCAGTATTTT. It is translated as CASSPQRAPDTQYF.

A few counts support this clone. The V call is TRBV5-1, the J call TRBJ2-7, with TRBD2 matching 7 bases. V lost 3 bases, J lost 3 bases, and 9 bases stayed unmatched. The CDR3 sequence is 15 residues long. Germline V gene sequence: CDR1 SGHRS, CDR2 YFSETQ. As DNA, the CDR3 is TGCGCCAGCAGCTCGACCAGCGGGACGAGCTACGAGCAGTACTTC. Encoded protein: CASSSTSGTSYEQYF.

In this sample, this clone turned up a few times. The chain uses TRBV7-2 and TRBJ2-7, with 11 bases fitting TRBD2. This CDR3 is built from 16 residues. J gave up 7 bases and V 1 base, and 9 bases lay outside the gene matches. Germline V lookup: CDR1 SGHTA, CDR2 FQGNSA. The CDR3 spells CASSLGASGRSREQYF. The CDR3 DNA is TGTGCCAGCAGCTTAGGGGCTAGCGGGAGGTCGAGGGAGCAGTACTTC.

This chain uses TRBV18 with TRBJ1-1, with TRBD1 as a possible D gene (6 bases). The germline V gene encodes CDR1 KGHSH and CDR2 LQKENI. The CDR3 totals 16 residues. V was trimmed by 1 base and J by 6 bases, leaving 18 bases between them. The CDR3 sequence: CASSPLSPRGSAEAFF. As DNA, the CDR3 is TGTGCCAGCTCACCACTTTCACCTAGGGGGTCGGCTGAAGCTTTCTTT.

This clone was counted between two and nine times. The V and J genes are TRBV14 and TRBJ2-3; D uncertain. The CDR3 sequence is 14 residues long. The V and J ends lost 8 bases and 3 bases respectively, with 15 bases between them. CDR1 is SGHDN and CDR2 is FVKESK in the germline V gene. CDR3 DNA: TGTGCCAGCTCGCCCCTAGTTTGGACAGATACGCAGTATTTT. It encodes CASSPLVWTDTQYF.

The chain recombines TRBV30 with TRBJ1-1; D ambiguous. The CDR3 loop spans 12 amino acids. Trimming left V 1 base short and J 6 bases short, with 9 bases between. CDR1 and CDR2 (germline): GTSNPN, SVGIG (reference sequence). The CDR3 loop is CAWSAVSPEAFF. DNA for the CDR3: TGTGCCTGGAGTGCCGTTTCCCCTGAAGCTTTCTTT.

V usage is TRBV11-1 and J usage is TRBJ2-1, with a possible D match to TRBD1 (6 bases). The CDR3 length is 13 residues. Looked up from germline, CDR1 is SGHAT and CDR2 is FQDESV (reference sequence). The V end lost 1 base, the J end lost 10 bases, and 11 bases lay between the germline ends. The CDR3 coding sequence is TGTGCCAGCAGCTTAGGGGGGCCGGGCGAGCAGTTCTTC. This translates into CASSLGGPGEQFF.

The chain uses TRBV28 and TRBJ1-5; D gene ambiguous. The CDR3 totals 14 residues. Trimming took off 3 bases at V and 3 bases at J, with 9 bases between the two ends. Per germline, CDR1 MDHEN and CDR2 SYDVKM. The CDR3 DNA reads TGTGCCAGCAGTTTGGAGGATCCCAATCAGCCCCAGCATTTT. Amino acid sequence: CASSLEDPNQPQHF.